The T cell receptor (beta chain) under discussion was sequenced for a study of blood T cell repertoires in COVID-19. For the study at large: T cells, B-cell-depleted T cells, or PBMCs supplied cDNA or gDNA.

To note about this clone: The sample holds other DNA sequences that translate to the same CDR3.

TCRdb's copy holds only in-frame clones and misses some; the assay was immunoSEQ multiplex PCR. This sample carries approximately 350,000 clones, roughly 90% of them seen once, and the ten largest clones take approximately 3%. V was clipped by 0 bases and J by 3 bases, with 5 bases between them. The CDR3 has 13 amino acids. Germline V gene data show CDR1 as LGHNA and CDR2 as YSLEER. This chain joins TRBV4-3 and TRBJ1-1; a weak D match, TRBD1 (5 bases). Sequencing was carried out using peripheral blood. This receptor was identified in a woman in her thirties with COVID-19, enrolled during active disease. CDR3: CASSQDRDTEAFF. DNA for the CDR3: TGCGCCAGCAGCCAAGACAGGGACACTGAAGCTTTCTTT.